This T cell receptor (beta chain) is from a study of cytomegalovirus exposure and HLA in healthy donors. Overall study findings and caveats: Reports described diagnosis of cytomegalovirus status by the classifier as highly specific and sensitive.

The data were produced by immunoSEQ multiplex PCR, yet TCRdb's version contains in-frame clones alone and is incomplete. The sample lists about 110,000 clones, roughly 90% occurring once. A word on this clone: As yet, its antigen is unknown.

The CDR3 consists of 15 residues. The germline V and J ends were trimmed by 2 bases and 0 bases, with 11 bases remaining between them. Germline CDR1 and CDR2: SGDLS and YYNGEE. The sample taken for sequencing was PBMCs. The receptor comes from a woman between 18 and 29 years old in good health and CMV-seronegative. V usage is TRBV9 and J usage is TRBJ1-2; unclear D gene. CDR3 in amino acids: CASSVSGTTNYGYTF. The CDR3 DNA reads as TGTGCCAGCAGCGTTTCAGGAACGACTAACTATGGCTACACCTTC.